A selection of T cell receptor beta chains follows, all from one sample in a study of naive and memory T cell subsets. TCRdb passed the UMI-ligation and nested PCR reads through MiXCR, listing each CDR3 protein once. This table holds about 140,000 distinct CDR3 sequences, 15% to 20% found once. The specimen sequenced was naive CD8+ T cells from blood. Every receptor here comes from a human donor in good health. The CDR3 runs from the conserved cysteine through the conserved F or W. Fields, in order: clone size, D gene, V gene, J gene, CDR3 DNA, CDR3 protein. A D gene is named only where the DNA matches it firmly. Size tells how often a clone was seen (once, few, many) or the class of an expanded clone, and some rows leave it out.

>few|TRBD1|TRBV27|TRBJ2-1
TGTGCCAGCAGTTTATATGGGACAGGTACCAATGAGCAGTTCTTC
CASSLYGTGTNEQFF
>NA|NA|TRBV29-1|TRBJ2-1
TGCAGCGTCGACACAGGGTCGAATGAGCAGTTCTTC
CSVDTGSNEQFF
>few|NA|TRBV7-6|TRBJ1-1
TGTGCCAGCAGCTTAGGGAGGGGTGCTGAAGCTTTCTTT
CASSLGRGAEAFF
>NA|TRBD2|TRBV20-1|TRBJ2-2
TGCAGTGCTTGGGAGGGTGCCACCGGGGAGCTGTTTTTT
CSAWEGATGELFF
>few|NA|TRBV9|TRBJ2-7
TGTGCCAGCAGCGTAGGTAGTAGTATTTACGAGCAGTACTTC
CASSVGSSIYEQYF
>few|NA|TRBV6-5|TRBJ1-2
TGTGCCAGCAGTTACTCGGGGGGGGCTAGTGGCTACACCTTC
CASSYSGGASGYTF
>few|NA|TRBV15|TRBJ2-1
TGTGCCACCAGAGCGACCCCCTACAATGAGCAGTTCTTC
CATRATPYNEQFF
>NA|TRBD2|TRBV4-3|TRBJ2-1
TGCGCCAGCAGCCCCCTTGTCGGACTAGCGGGCAACAAGGAGCAGTTCTTC
CASSPLVGLAGNKEQFF
>NA|NA|TRBV12-3/TRBV12-4|TRBJ1-2
TGTGCCAGCAGTTTAACCTCCTGGTTTTCGGATGGCTACACCTTC
CASSLTSWFSDGYTF
>NA|TRBD1|TRBV27|TRBJ1-2
TGTGCCAGCAGTGCCCTACCGGGACAGGGGCTGGGCTACACCTTC
CASSALPGQGLGYTF
>NA|NA|TRBV27|TRBJ2-5
TGTGCCAGCAGTCCCTCAGGGGGGAGAGAGGCCCAGTACTTC
CASSPSGGREAQYF
>few|TRBD2|TRBV20-1|TRBJ2-3
TGCAGTGCTAGCACCATGACTAGCGGGAGGGCCGCGGCAGATACGCAGTATTTT
CSASTMTSGRAAADTQYF
>few|TRBD2|TRBV5-5|TRBJ2-1
TGTGCCAGCAGTTATAAGCCTAGCGGGAGTCTCGTCGGGGACAATGAGCAGTTCTTC
CASSYKPSGSLVGDNEQFF
>few|NA|TRBV7-8|TRBJ2-7
TGTGCCAGCAGCCACTTAGAAGAGCAGTACTTC
CASSHLEEQYF
>few|TRBD2|TRBV29-1|TRBJ2-1
TGCAGCGTCAACAGGCGGGAGGTCCTCGATGAGCAGTTCTTC
CSVNRREVLDEQFF
>NA|TRBD1|TRBV28|TRBJ1-1
TGTGCCAGCAGTTTTTTCGACACGGGACAGCAATTCACTGAAGCTTTCTTT
CASSFFDTGQQFTEAFF
>few|TRBD1|TRBV28|TRBJ2-7
TGTGCCAGCAGGCCGACAGGGGGTTCCTACGAGCAGTACTTC
CASRPTGGSYEQYF
>NA|TRBD2|TRBV9|TRBJ2-3
TGTGCCAGCAGCGACAGAGGACTAGCGGGAGAGGATACGCAGTATTTT
CASSDRGLAGEDTQYF
>NA|TRBD2|TRBV7-9|TRBJ2-1
TGTGCCAGCACAGTAGCGGGATCTTTGGAGCAGTTCTTC
CASTVAGSLEQFF
>few|NA|TRBV29-1|TRBJ2-7
TGCAGCGTTGAATCCCAGACTTTCCCCTACGAGCAGTACTTC
CSVESQTFPYEQYF
>few|NA|TRBV25-1|TRBJ2-7
TGTGCCAGCAGTGAAGCGCACGAGCAGTACTTC
CASSEAHEQYF